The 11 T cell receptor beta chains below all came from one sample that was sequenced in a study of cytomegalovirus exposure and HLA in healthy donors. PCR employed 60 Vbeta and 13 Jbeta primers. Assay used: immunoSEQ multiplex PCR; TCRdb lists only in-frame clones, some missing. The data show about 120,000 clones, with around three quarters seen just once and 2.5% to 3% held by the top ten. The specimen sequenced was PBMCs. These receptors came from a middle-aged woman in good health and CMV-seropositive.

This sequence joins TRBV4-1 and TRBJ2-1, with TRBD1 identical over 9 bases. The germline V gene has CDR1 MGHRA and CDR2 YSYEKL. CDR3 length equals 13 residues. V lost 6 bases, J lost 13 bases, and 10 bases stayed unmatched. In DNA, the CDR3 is TGCGCCAGCAGTCGGGACAGGGCGTCGGATCAGTTCTTC. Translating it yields CASSRDRASDQFF.

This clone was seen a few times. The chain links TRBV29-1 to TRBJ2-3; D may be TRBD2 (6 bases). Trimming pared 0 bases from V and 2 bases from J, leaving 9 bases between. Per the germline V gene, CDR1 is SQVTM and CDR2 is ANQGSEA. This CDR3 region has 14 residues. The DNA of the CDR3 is TGCAGCGTTGAAGAATCGGGGGACACAGATACGCAGTATTTT. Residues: CSVEESGDTDTQYF.

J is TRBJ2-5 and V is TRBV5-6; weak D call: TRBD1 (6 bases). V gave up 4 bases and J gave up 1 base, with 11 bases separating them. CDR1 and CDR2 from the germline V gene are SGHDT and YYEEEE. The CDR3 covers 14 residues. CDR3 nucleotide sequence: TGTGCCAGCAGCCTTTGGGACATCCAAGAGACCCAGTACTTC. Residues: CASSLWDIQETQYF.

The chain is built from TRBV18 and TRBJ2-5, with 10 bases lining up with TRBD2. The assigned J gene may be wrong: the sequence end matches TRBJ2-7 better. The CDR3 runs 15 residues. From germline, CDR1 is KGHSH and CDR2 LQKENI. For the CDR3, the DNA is TGTGCCAGCTCACCACCGTCTAGCGGGAGCCACGAGCAGTACTTC. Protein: CASSPPSSGSHEQYF.

This chain's CDR3 is CASSLWGVEQYF. The DNA for the CDR3 is TGTGCCAGCAGCTTATGGGGAGTCGAGCAGTACTTC. The rearrangement links TRBV7-2 to TRBJ2-7; D possibly corresponds to TRBD2 (5 bases). Germline V gene lookup returns CDR1 SGHTA and CDR2 FQGNSA. Trimming removed 2 bases from V and 6 bases from J, with 8 bases in between. The CDR3 covers 12 residues.

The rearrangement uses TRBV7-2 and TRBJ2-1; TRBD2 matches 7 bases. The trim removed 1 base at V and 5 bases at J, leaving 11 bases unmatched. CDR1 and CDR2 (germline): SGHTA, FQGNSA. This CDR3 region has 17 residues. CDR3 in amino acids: CASSLVVGLAVHNEQFF. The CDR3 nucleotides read TGTGCCAGCAGCTTAGTCGTAGGGCTAGCGGTCCACAATGAGCAGTTCTTC.

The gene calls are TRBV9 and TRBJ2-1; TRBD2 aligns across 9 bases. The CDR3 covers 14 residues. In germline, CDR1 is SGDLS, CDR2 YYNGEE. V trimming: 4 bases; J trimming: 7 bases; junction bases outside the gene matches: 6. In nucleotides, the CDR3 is TGTGCCAGCAGCCGTTCGACTAGCGGAAATGAGCAGTTCTTC. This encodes CASSRSTSGNEQFF.

CDR3 amino acids: CASSQDLAGAYEQYF. The CDR3, as DNA: TGCGCCAGCAGCCAAGATCTAGCGGGAGCCTACGAGCAGTACTTC. The chain combines TRBV4-3 with TRBJ2-5; 10 bases align to TRBD2. Judging by the DNA end, TRBJ2-7 fits better; the J call may be wrong. CDR3 length: 15 residues. CDR1 and CDR2 from the germline V gene are LGHNA and YSLEER.

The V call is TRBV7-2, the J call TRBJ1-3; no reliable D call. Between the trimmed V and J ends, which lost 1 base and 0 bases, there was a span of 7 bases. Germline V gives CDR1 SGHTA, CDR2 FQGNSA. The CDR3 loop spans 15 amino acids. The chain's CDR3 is CASSLVAGSGNTIYF. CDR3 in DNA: TGTGCCAGCAGCTTAGTGGCAGGCTCTGGAAACACCATATATTTT. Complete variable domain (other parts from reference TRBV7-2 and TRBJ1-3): GAGVSQSPSNKVTEKGKDVELRCDPISGHTALYWYRQSLGQGLEFLIYFQGNSAPDKSGLPSDRFSAERTGGSVSTLTIQRTQQEDSAVYLCASSLVAGSGNTIYFGEGSWLTVV.

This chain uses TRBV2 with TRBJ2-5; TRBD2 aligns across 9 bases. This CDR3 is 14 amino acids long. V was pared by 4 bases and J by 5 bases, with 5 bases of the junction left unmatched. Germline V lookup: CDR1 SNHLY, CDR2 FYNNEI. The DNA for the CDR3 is TGTGCCAGCAGTGGCGGGAGGGGAGGGGAGACCCAGTACTTC. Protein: CASSGGRGGETQYF. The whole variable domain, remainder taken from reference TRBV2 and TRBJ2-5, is EPEVTQTPSHQVTQMGQEVILRCVPISNHLYFYWYRQILGQKVEFLVSFYNNEISEKSEIFDDQFSVERPDGSNFTLKIRSTKLEDSAMYFCASSGGRGGETQYFGPGTRLLVL.

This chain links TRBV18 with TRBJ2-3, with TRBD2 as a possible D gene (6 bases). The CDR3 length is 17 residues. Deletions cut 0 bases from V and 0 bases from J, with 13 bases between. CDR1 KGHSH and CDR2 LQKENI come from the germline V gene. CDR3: CASSPPLSGTSTDTQYF. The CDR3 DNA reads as TGTGCCAGCTCACCACCGTTGTCCGGGACTAGCACAGATACGCAGTATTTT. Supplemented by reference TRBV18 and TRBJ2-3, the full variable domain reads NAGVMQNPRHLVRRRGQEARLRCSPMKGHSHVYWYRQLPEEGLKFMVYLQKENIIDESGMPKERFSAEFPKEGPSILRIQQVVRGDSAAYFCASSPPLSGTSTDTQYFGPGTRLTVL.